This T cell receptor (beta chain) was obtained from a study of shared clonotypes between healthy human individuals. Study outcomes and limitations: Having only a few donors restricted how much genetic and exposure-history diversity was captured. About 5% of naive CD4 clonotypes were shared across several donors. It was expected that sequencing depth would affect clonotype sharing among donors.

This CDR3 has 16 amino acids. The ends lost 6 bases at V and 6 bases at J; junction bases unmatched: 14. Germline V gene data show CDR1 as MNHEY and CDR2 as SVGAGI. A word on this clone: Its antigen is currently unknown.

Assay used: immunoSEQ multiplex PCR; TCRdb lists only in-frame clones, some missing. The data contain 2 million to 2.5 million clones, 85% to 95% of them singletons. This TCR was sampled from a man aged 18 to 35 in good health. The chain is built from TRBV6-5 and TRBJ2-1; 7 nucleotides match TRBD2. The sequenced material came from naive CD4+ T cells sorted from blood. Stated subset: CD45RA+ positively selected. CDR3 bases: TGTGCCAGCAGCTACGGGGGGACTGGAGGGCGCAATGAGCAGTTCTTC. It is translated as CASSYGGTGGRNEQFF.